This TCR beta chain was documented in a study of Graves' ophthalmopathy and Graves' hyperthyroidism. From RNA, the CDR3 regions of TCR beta chains were amplified and sequenced. RT-PCR with HTBI primers came first, then second-round multiplex PCR. TCRdb independently ran MiXCR on the multiplex PCR reads; one entry per CDR3 protein. Here the sample spans approximately 500,000 distinct CDR3 sequences, roughly an eighth being singletons. This clonotype was detected many times. CDR1 is SNHLY and CDR2 is FYNNEI in the germline V gene. The CDR3 extends over 13 amino acids. J gave up 6 bases and V 10 bases, and 10 bases lay outside the gene matches.

Sequenced input: blood. This chain joins TRBV2 and TRBJ2-7; TRBD1 matches at 9 bases. The sequence was collected from a woman aged 30 to 39 with Graves' ophthalmopathy. CDR3 DNA: TGTGCCATTCAGGGACAGGGAAGGAGCGAGCAGTACTTC. Protein sequence: CAIQGQGRSEQYF.